One and the same sample provided the 21 T cell receptor beta chains below, sequenced in a study of T cell repertoires in cytomegalovirus infection. The antigens of these receptors remain unknown. TCRdb passed the reads through MiXCR, listing each CDR3 protein once. The sample includes some 560,000 distinct CDR3 sequences, around two fifths seen only once; the top ten take 48%. Sequencing was performed on cultured PBMCs, taken from culture after CMV antigen stimulation. All receptors derive from a human donor in good health (CMV status not recorded). Some clones in this sample may be carry-over from other donors' samples.

This chain uses TRBV6-1 with TRBJ1-6; tentative D call: TRBD1 (5 bases). Germline CDR1 is MNHNS and CDR2 is SASEGT. Trimming left V 3 bases short and J 10 bases short, with 7 bases between. The CDR3 has 12 residues. The CDR3 loop reads CASSDWDSPLHF. For the CDR3, the DNA is TGTGCCAGCAGTGACTGGGACTCACCCCTCCACTTT.

In this sample, this clonotype turned up a few times. For the CDR3, the DNA is TGTGCCAGCAGCCCAGGGGCATTAGCGGGAGACAGCACAGATACGCAGTATTTT. Encoded protein: CASSPGALAGDSTDTQYF. The chain links TRBV7-6 to TRBJ2-3; 9 bases map to TRBD2. The ends lost 5 bases at V and 0 bases at J; junction bases unmatched: 12. CDR1 is SGHVS and CDR2 is FNYEAQ in the germline V gene. CDR3 length equals 18 residues.

V usage is TRBV9 and J usage is TRBJ2-1, with D perhaps given as TRBD1 or TRBD2 (5 bases each). Deletions cut 1 base from V and 16 bases from J, with 21 bases between. CDR1 SGDLS and CDR2 YYNGEE come from the germline V gene. The length of the CDR3 is 14 residues. The CDR3 DNA follows: TGTGCCAGCAGCGTAAATCGTTGGGGACGGAGCTACTTCTTC. It translates to CASSVNRWGRSYFF.

V usage is TRBV27 and J usage is TRBJ2-3; D unresolved. The CDR3 consists of 13 residues. Trimming took 3 bases from V and 5 from J, leaving 9 bases between them. The germline V gene has CDR1 MNHEY and CDR2 SMNVEV (reference sequence). CDR3 residues: CASSFYSGDTQYF. DNA of the CDR3: TGTGCCAGCAGTTTCTACAGTGGAGATACGCAGTATTTT.

This clonotype was found many times. This sequence joins TRBV7-8 and TRBJ2-3; no firm D call. CDR1 is SGHVS and CDR2 is FQNEAQ in the germline V gene. V gave up 0 bases and J gave up 4 bases, with 11 bases separating them. The CDR3 runs to 15 residues. Here the CDR3 DNA reads TGTGCCAGCAGCTTAGCCTACCGATGGGCAGATACGCAGTATTTT. Translation gives CASSLAYRWADTQYF.

The J gene is TRBJ2-1, the V gene TRBV4-1, with no clear D. The germline gives CDR1 MGHRA, CDR2 YSYEKL. The CDR3 runs to 14 residues. V lost 0 bases and J 4 bases, leaving 7 bases between the germline ends. In DNA, the CDR3 is TGCGCCAGCAGCCAAGAGGGCACGTACAATGAGCAGTTCTTC. Protein: CASSQEGTYNEQFF.

This clonotype has a handful of counts. The genes are TRBV7-2 and TRBJ2-7; D possibly corresponds to TRBD1 (6 bases). From germline, CDR1 is SGHTA and CDR2 FQGNSA. Deletions cut 5 bases from V and 0 bases from J, with 11 bases between. The CDR3 has 14 residues. DNA of the CDR3: TGTGCCAGCAGCGTCGGACAGAGCTCCTACGAGCAGTACTTC. Translating it yields CASSVGQSSYEQYF.

The gene calls are TRBV7-6 and TRBJ2-7, with TRBD2 matching over 7 bases. The germline V gene has CDR1 SGHVS and CDR2 FNYEAQ. J gave up 4 bases and V 5 bases, and 8 bases lay outside the gene matches. The CDR3 consists of 14 residues. Here the CDR3 reads CASSAGELRYEQYF. CDR3 in DNA: TGTGCCAGCAGCGCGGGAGAGTTGCGGTACGAGCAGTACTTC.

This chain joins TRBV27 and TRBJ2-7; 8 bases agree with TRBD1. This CDR3 comprises 15 residues. V gave up 4 bases and J gave up 6 bases; unmatched junction bases: 11. Germline V gene sequence: CDR1 MNHEY, CDR2 SMNVEV (reference sequence). The CDR3 spells CASSSRQGKIGEQYF. CDR3 nucleotide sequence: TGTGCCAGCAGTTCCCGACAGGGGAAGATCGGCGAGCAGTACTTC.

A few counts support this clonotype. This rearrangement joins TRBV7-2 to TRBJ2-7; 9 positions match TRBD2. Germline lookup yields CDR1 SGHTA and CDR2 FQGNSA. The CDR3 sequence is 14 residues long. Unmatched junction bases numbered 4, after V lost 2 bases and J lost 5 bases. The CDR3 bases are TGTGCCAGCAGCTTACTTAGCGGGAGTGACGAGCAGTACTTC. Its translation is CASSLLSGSDEQYF.

V is TRBV12-3 or TRBV12-4 and J is TRBJ2-3; tentatively, D is TRBD1 (6 bases). This CDR3 is built from 15 residues. The V end was cut by 6 bases, the J end by 6 bases, with 19 bases between. CDR3 sequence: CASRTLGAGEDTQYF. The CDR3 bases are TGTGCCAGCAGAACCCTGGGGGCAGGAGAGGATACGCAGTATTTT.

This chain joins TRBV7-8 and TRBJ2-7; no firm D call. Germline V lookup: CDR1 SGHVS, CDR2 FQNEAQ. The CDR3 sequence is 14 residues long. The V and J ends lost 10 bases and 0 bases respectively, with 16 bases between them. CDR3 bases: TGTGCCACCTCCCCCGACTTAATCTCCTACGAGCAGTACTTC. It yields the protein CATSPDLISYEQYF.

The table lists this clonotype with many counts. The gene calls are TRBV7-2 and TRBJ2-1; 12 positions agree with TRBD2. There are 15 residues in the CDR3. Per germline, CDR1 SGHTA and CDR2 FQGNSA. Trimming cost V 5 bases and J 5 bases; bases outside gene matches: 4. The CDR3 is CASSPRLAGDNEQFF. Here the CDR3 DNA reads TGTGCCAGCAGCCCTCGACTAGCGGGAGACAATGAGCAGTTCTTC.

The chain combines TRBV7-8 with TRBJ2-2; the D gene is possibly TRBD2 (5 bases). The CDR3 length is 17 residues. Germline CDR1 reads SGHVS; CDR2 reads FQNEAQ. The V end lost 1 base, the J end lost 5 bases, and 17 bases lay between the germline ends. Here the CDR3 DNA reads TGTGCCAGCAGCTTAGGAATAGGGCTAGCCTTTACCGGGGAGCTGTTTTTT. It specifies CASSLGIGLAFTGELFF.

The chain recombines TRBV5-1 with TRBJ2-2, with D possibly matching TRBD1 (6 bases). V was clipped by 4 bases and J by 1 base, with 8 bases between them. CDR1 and CDR2 (germline): SGHRS, YFSETQ. This CDR3 has 14 amino acids. The CDR3 coding sequence is TGCGCCAGCAGCGCGGACAGGAACACCGGGGAGCTGTTTTTT. This encodes CASSADRNTGELFF.

The V call is TRBV7-8, the J call TRBJ2-5; 9 bases fit TRBD1. CDR1 is SGHVS and CDR2 is FQNEAQ in the germline V gene. V gave up 6 bases and J gave up 4 bases; unmatched junction bases: 18. CDR3 length: 18 amino acids. This CDR3 reads CASRLRGGTGLQVETQYF. The CDR3 DNA sequence: TGTGCCAGCAGATTAAGAGGGGGGACAGGGCTCCAAGTAGAGACCCAGTACTTC.

This clonotype was observed a handful of times. J is TRBJ2-3 and V is TRBV11-2, with D possibly being TRBD2 (6 bases). V dropped 1 base and J dropped 8 bases, with 16 bases sitting between them. Germline CDR1 reads SGHAT; CDR2 reads FQNNGV. This CDR3 spans 15 amino acids. The CDR3 nucleotides read TGTGCCAGCAGCTTAGTATCAACTTCGGAGGGTACGCAGTATTTT. This codes for CASSLVSTSEGTQYF.

The chain employs TRBV10-3 and TRBJ2-4; 9 nucleotides match TRBD2. CDR3 size: 16 residues. Germline V gene sequence: CDR1 ENHRY, CDR2 SYGVKD. The junction had 3 bases not matched to a gene; V was cut back by 3 bases and J by 0 bases. The CDR3: CAISDPSGVAKNIQYF. The CDR3 region has the DNA TGTGCCATCAGTGATCCTAGCGGGGTAGCCAAAAACATTCAGTACTTC.

This chain links TRBV19 with TRBJ1-1, with a tentative D call TRBD1 (6 bases). The V end lost 9 bases, the J end lost 1 base, and 18 bases lay between the germline ends. Germline V gives CDR1 LNHDA, CDR2 SQIVND (reference sequence). The CDR3 extends over 15 amino acids. The CDR3 bases are TGTGCCAGCAAGTGGGGGCTAGGAGGGAACACTGAAGCTTTCTTT. The encoded protein is CASKWGLGGNTEAFF.

V usage is TRBV5-1 and J usage is TRBJ2-2; 11 bases are shared with TRBD2. With 2 bases clipped from V and 4 bases from J, the junction kept 4 bases outside the gene matches. The CDR3 loop spans 16 amino acids. From germline, CDR1 is SGHRS and CDR2 YFSETQ. CDR3 sequence (DNA): TGCGCCAGCAGCTTCCTAGCGGGGGGCCTCACCGGGGAGCTGTTTTTT. This translates into CASSFLAGGLTGELFF.

The chain uses TRBV28 and TRBJ2-3; TRBD2 matches 11 bases. This CDR3 has 16 amino acids. Germline V gene sequence: CDR1 MDHEN, CDR2 SYDVKM. V gave up 5 bases and J gave up 5 bases; unmatched junction bases: 9. CDR3 coding DNA: TGTGCCAGCAGTGTATTTAGCGGGGGGGCCGGAGATACGCAGTATTTT. Its translation is CASSVFSGGAGDTQYF.